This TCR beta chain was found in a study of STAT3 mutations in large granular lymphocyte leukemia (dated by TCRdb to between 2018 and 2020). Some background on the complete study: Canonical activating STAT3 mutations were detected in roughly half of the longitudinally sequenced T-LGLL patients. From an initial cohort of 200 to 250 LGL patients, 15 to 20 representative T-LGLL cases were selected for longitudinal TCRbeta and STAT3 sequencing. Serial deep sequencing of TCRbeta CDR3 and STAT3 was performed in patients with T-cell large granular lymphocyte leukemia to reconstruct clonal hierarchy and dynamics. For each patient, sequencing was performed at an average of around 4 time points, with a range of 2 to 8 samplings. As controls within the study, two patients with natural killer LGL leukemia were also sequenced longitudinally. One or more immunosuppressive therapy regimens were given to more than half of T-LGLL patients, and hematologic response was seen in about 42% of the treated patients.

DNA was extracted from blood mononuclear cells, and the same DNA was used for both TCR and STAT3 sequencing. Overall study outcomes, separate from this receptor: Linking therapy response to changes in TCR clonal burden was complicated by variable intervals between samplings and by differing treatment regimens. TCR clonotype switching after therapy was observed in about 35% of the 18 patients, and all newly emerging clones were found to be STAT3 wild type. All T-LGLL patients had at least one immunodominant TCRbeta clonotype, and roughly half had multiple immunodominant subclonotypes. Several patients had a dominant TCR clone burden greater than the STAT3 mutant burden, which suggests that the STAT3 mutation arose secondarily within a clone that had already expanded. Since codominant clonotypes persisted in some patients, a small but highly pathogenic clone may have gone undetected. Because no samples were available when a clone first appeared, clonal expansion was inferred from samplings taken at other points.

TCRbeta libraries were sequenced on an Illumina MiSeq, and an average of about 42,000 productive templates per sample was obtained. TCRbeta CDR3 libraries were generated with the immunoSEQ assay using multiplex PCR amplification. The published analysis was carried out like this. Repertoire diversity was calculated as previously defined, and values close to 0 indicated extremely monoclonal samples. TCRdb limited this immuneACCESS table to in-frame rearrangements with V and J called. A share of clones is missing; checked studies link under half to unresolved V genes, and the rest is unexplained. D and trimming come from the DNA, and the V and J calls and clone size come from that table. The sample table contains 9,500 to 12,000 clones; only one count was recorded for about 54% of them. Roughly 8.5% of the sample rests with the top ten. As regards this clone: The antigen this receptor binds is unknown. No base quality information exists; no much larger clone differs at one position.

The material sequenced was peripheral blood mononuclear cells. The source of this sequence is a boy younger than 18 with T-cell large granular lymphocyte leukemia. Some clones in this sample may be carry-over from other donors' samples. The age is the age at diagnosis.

The DNA reads as follows: TGTGCCTGGAGTCGAACAGGGGGCGCTTTTGCTGGGGCCAACGTCCTGACTTTC. This translates into CAWSRTGGAFAGANVLTF. The chain was built from TRBV30 and TRBJ2-6; TRBD1 fits 9 bases in the junction. V lost 2 bases and J lost 2 bases, and the count of bases not matched to a germline gene is 10. Reading the germline V gene (reference sequence) gives CDR1 GTSNPN and CDR2 SVGIG. The CDR3 has 18 amino acids, counting the end cysteine and phenylalanine. Only the CDR3 DNA is retained, 54 bases long and in frame from the first base.